The 20 T cell receptor beta chains below were found in one sample sequenced in a study of cytomegalovirus exposure and HLA in healthy donors. TCRdb keeps only in-frame clones here, not all; method: immunoSEQ multiplex PCR. The sample holds some 110,000 clones, around 85% seen once. The sample comprised PBMCs. The receptors were gathered from a man aged 18-30 years in good health and CMV-seropositive.

This chain links TRBV5-1 with TRBJ1-5; TRBD1 aligns across 7 bases. Germline CDR1 SGHRS, CDR2 YFSETQ. The CDR3 contains 15 residues. Losses at the gene ends were 4 bases for V and 8 bases for J; bases not matched to a gene: 12. The CDR3 DNA reads TGCGCCAGCAGCCGGGGGACAGTAAGTGGCGAGCCCCAGCATTTT. This sequence encodes CASSRGTVSGEPQHF.

This chain joins TRBV29-1 and TRBJ1-1, with 8 bases fitting TRBD1. The germline V gene has CDR1 SQVTM and CDR2 ANQGSEA. The junction had 3 bases not matched to a gene; V was cut back by 5 bases and J by 1 base. The CDR3 totals 13 residues. Here the CDR3 DNA reads TGCAGCGTTCGGGACAGGCGGAACACTGAAGCTTTCTTT. This codes for CSVRDRRNTEAFF.

In its sample, this clone was seen a few times. This chain links TRBV4-3 with TRBJ1-2; 7 nucleotides line up with TRBD1. V lost 4 bases and J lost 8; bases outside the gene matches: 10. Germline assignment: CDR1 LGHNA and CDR2 YSLEER. The CDR3 totals 14 residues. CDR3 bases: TGCGCCAGCAGCCCGGCCACAGGGGCGCGCGGCTACACCTTC. Encoded protein: CASSPATGARGYTF.

V and J are TRBV28 and TRBJ2-4, with TRBD2 identical over 7 bases. V was clipped by 4 bases and J by 6 bases; unmatched bases: 15. The CDR3 runs 17 residues. The germline CDR1 and CDR2 sequences are MDHEN and SYDVKM. This CDR3 is CASSSRGRAPVGNIQYF. CDR3 DNA: TGTGCCAGCAGTTCCCGGGGGAGGGCCCCGGTGGGAAACATTCAGTACTTC.

The chain has TRBV6-6 and TRBJ2-5; 10 bases are a match to TRBD2. The germline CDR1 and CDR2 sequences are MNHNY and SVGAGI (reference sequence). The CDR3 covers 15 residues. Unmatched junction bases numbered 12, after V lost 11 bases and J lost 3 bases. As DNA, the CDR3 is TGTGCCCGGGGGAACCCACTAGCGGGGAAAGAGACCCAGTACTTC. Translating it yields CARGNPLAGKETQYF.

The V call is TRBV27, the J call TRBJ2-7; 13 nucleotides align to TRBD2. This CDR3 is built from 15 residues. The V segment lost 5 bases and the J segment 5 bases; nucleotides outside the gene matches: 6. Germline CDR1 is MNHEY and CDR2 is SMNVEV (reference sequence). The CDR3 sequence is CASSATSGGADEQYF. The CDR3 DNA is TGTGCCAGCAGTGCTACTAGCGGGGGGGCCGACGAGCAGTACTTC.

This sequence joins TRBV5-1 and TRBJ2-7; 7 bases align to TRBD1. V gave up 0 bases and J gave up 3 bases; unmatched junction bases: 3. Germline V lookup: CDR1 SGHRS, CDR2 YFSETQ. The CDR3 runs 14 residues. The CDR3 nucleotides read TGCGCCAGCAGCTTGGACCGGGACAGCTACGAGCAGTACTTC. Encoded protein: CASSLDRDSYEQYF.

This clone was recorded only once. The chain joins TRBV25-1 to TRBJ1-4; possibly TRBD1 for D (6 bases). The germline V gene encodes CDR1 MGHDK and CDR2 SYGVNS. This CDR3 spans 15 amino acids. The germline V and J ends were trimmed by 3 bases and 7 bases, with 15 bases remaining between them. The CDR3 is CASSDPEGVGEKLFF. The CDR3 bases are TGTGCCAGCAGTGATCCAGAGGGGGTGGGTGAAAAACTGTTTTTT.

The rearrangement uses TRBV19 and TRBJ1-1, with 8 bases fitting TRBD1. Germline V lookup: CDR1 LNHDA, CDR2 SQIVND (reference sequence). The V and J ends lost 5 bases and 4 bases, in that order; junction bases with no gene match: 6. The CDR3 contains 14 residues. The CDR3 region has the DNA TGTGCCAGTAGTCCTGGGACAGGTGGCACTGAAGCTTTCTTT. Protein product: CASSPGTGGTEAFF. Together with reference TRBV19 and TRBJ1-1, the CDR3 gives the full variable domain: DGGITQSPKYLFRKEGQNVTLSCEQNLNHDAMYWYRQDPGQGLRLIYYSQIVNDFQKGDIAEGYSVSREKKESFPLTVTSAQKNPTAFYLCASSPGTGGTEAFFGQGTRLTVV.

The chain has TRBV28 and TRBJ2-1; D gene ambiguous. Germline-derived CDR1 and CDR2 are MDHEN and SYDVKM. CDR3 length: 12 residues. Trimming took off 6 bases at V and 5 bases at J, with 8 bases between the two ends. In DNA form, the CDR3 reads TGTGCCAGCAGCCCCGTTCACAATGAGCAGTTCTTC. Its protein is CASSPVHNEQFF.

J is TRBJ2-3 and V is TRBV7-9; the match to TRBD2 covers 10 bases. The CDR3 runs 15 residues. Germline V gives CDR1 SEHNR, CDR2 FQNEAQ (reference sequence). After removal of 6 bases from V and 6 bases from J, the junction contained 9 bases not matched to a gene. CDR3 in DNA: TGTGCCAGCAGGCTAGCGGGGGACAGGAGGGATACGCAGTATTTT. Its translation: CASRLAGDRRDTQYF.

The CDR3, as DNA: TGTGCCAGCAGCTTAGCTTGGACAGGGAATTCACCCCTCCACTTT. Translated, it gives CASSLAWTGNSPLHF. The V call is TRBV11-2, the J call TRBJ1-6; 8 nucleotides agree with TRBD1. The germline gives CDR1 SGHAT, CDR2 FQNNGV. Trimming at V came to 1 base and at J to 7 bases, leaving 3 bases not matched to a gene. This CDR3 has 15 amino acids.

The J gene is TRBJ1-2, the V gene TRBV15, with TRBD1 as a possible D gene (6 bases). The CDR3 is 16 amino acids. The V end was cut by 1 base, the J end by 8 bases, with 20 bases between. Germline-derived CDR1 and CDR2 are LNHNV and YYDKDF (reference sequence). The CDR3 here is CATSRGTPPQGRGYTF. In DNA form, the CDR3 reads TGTGCCACCAGCAGAGGGACCCCCCCACAGGGAAGAGGCTACACCTTC. The full variable domain, in which reference TRBV15 and TRBJ1-2 provide the parts outside the CDR3, is DAMVIQNPRYQVTQFGKPVTLSCSQTLNHNVMYWYQQKSSQAPKLLFHYYDKDFNNEADTPDNFQSRRPNTSFCFLDIRSPGLGDTAMYLCATSRGTPPQGRGYTFGSGTRLTVV.

The rearrangement links TRBV29-1 to TRBJ1-2, with D possibly TRBD1 on 6 matching bases. CDR3 size: 11 residues. CDR1 and CDR2 from the germline V gene are SQVTM and ANQGSEA. The ends were cut back, 6 bases at V and 4 bases at J, with 9 bases in the middle. DNA of the CDR3: TGCAGCGTCCTGACAGGCTATGGCTACACCTTC. Translation: CSVLTGYGYTF.

This rearrangement joins TRBV28 to TRBJ2-7; the D is unclear. Trimming stripped 7 bases from V and 2 bases from J, with 6 bases between. Germline CDR1 reads MDHEN; CDR2 reads SYDVKM. The CDR3 contains 11 residues. The chain's CDR3 is CASTGTYEQYF. CDR3 DNA: TGTGCCAGCACGGGTACCTACGAGCAGTACTTC.

This clone was detected once. The chain recombines TRBV5-6 with TRBJ1-1; D gene unclear. The germline V gene encodes CDR1 SGHDT and CDR2 YYEEEE. V lost 0 bases and J lost 5, with 11 bases in between. CDR3 length: 14 residues. The CDR3 DNA reads as TGTGCCAGCAGCTTGGTTGAGGTTCGTACTGAAGCTTTCTTT. Protein product: CASSLVEVRTEAFF.

V usage is TRBV5-6 and J usage is TRBJ2-4; possibly TRBD2 for D (5 bases). CDR3 size: 14 residues. Germline assignment: CDR1 SGHDT and CDR2 YYEEEE. Trimming removed 1 base at V and 7 bases at J, with 12 bases between. The CDR3 loop is CASSLTLRENIQYF. CDR3 bases: TGTGCCAGCAGCTTGACCCTTAGGGAGAACATTCAGTACTTC.

The chain employs TRBV18 and TRBJ2-7; 7 bases fit TRBD1. Germline CDR1 and CDR2: KGHSH and LQKENI. Trimming removed 0 bases from V and 0 bases from J; junction bases left unmatched: 2. This CDR3 contains 15 residues. DNA of the CDR3: TGTGCCAGCTCACCACCGACAGGGACCTCCTACGAGCAGTACTTC. Translating gives CASSPPTGTSYEQYF.

The chain uses TRBV4-2 and TRBJ2-1, with 16 bases that match TRBD2. This CDR3 has 19 amino acids. Germline V gene lookup returns CDR1 LGHNA and CDR2 YNFKEQ. The J segment lost 7 bases and the V segment lost 3 bases, leaving 12 bases of the junction unmatched. DNA of the CDR3: TGTGCCAGCAGCCAGGTCCTCGGGACTAGCGGGGGGGCGGGTAATGAGCAGTTCTTC. Protein: CASSQVLGTSGGAGNEQFF.

The chain combines TRBV18 with TRBJ1-1, with D hard to call. The V and J ends lost 0 bases and 0 bases respectively, with 2 bases between them. Germline CDR1 and CDR2: KGHSH and LQKENI. The CDR3 is 13 amino acids. CDR3 sequence: CASSPPVNTEAFF. CDR3 coding DNA: TGTGCCAGCTCACCACCCGTGAACACTGAAGCTTTCTTT.